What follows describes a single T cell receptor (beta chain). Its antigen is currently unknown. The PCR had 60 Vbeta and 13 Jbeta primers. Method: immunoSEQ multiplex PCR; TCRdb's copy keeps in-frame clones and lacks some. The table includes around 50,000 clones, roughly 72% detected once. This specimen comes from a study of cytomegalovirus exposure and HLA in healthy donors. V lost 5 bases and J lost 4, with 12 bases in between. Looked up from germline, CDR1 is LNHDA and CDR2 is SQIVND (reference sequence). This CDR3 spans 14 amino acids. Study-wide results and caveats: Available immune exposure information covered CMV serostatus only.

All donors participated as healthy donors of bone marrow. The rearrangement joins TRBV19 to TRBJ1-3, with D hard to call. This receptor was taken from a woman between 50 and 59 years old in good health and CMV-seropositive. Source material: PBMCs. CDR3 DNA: TGTGCCAGTAGTTGGAGTGAGTCCGGAAACACCATATATTTT. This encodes CASSWSESGNTIYF.